Below, 11 T cell receptor beta chains from the same sample are listed, as sequenced in a study of T cell responses to AZD1222 COVID-19 vaccine. This table comes from immunoSEQ multiplex PCR, and its TCRdb copy is limited to in-frame clones, with some not included. The table includes about 130,000 clones, over 85% detected once. The specimen was peripheral blood, collected on day 0 of AZD1222 vaccination. The receptors were sampled from an adult in good health.

The chain carries TRBV30 and TRBJ1-1; D is unresolved. Trimming pared 4 bases from V and 6 bases from J, leaving 15 bases between. In germline, CDR1 is GTSNPN, CDR2 SVGIG (reference sequence). The CDR3 extends over 13 amino acids. The CDR3 DNA reads as TGTGCCTGGATCCCCCAGCACGGACCTGAAGCTTTCTTT. This translates into CAWIPQHGPEAFF.

V gene TRBV30 combines with J gene TRBJ1-6; D not resolved. V was clipped by 5 bases and J by 6 bases, with 8 bases between them. CDR3 length: 12 residues. Per the germline V gene, CDR1 is GTSNPN and CDR2 is SVGIG (reference sequence). The DNA for the CDR3 is TGTGCCTGGGGGCCCCCTAATTCACCCCTCCACTTT. Translating it yields CAWGPPNSPLHF.

This chain uses TRBV6-1 with TRBJ1-6; D may be TRBD1 (5 bases). The CDR3 is 15 residues long. The V end was cut by 0 bases, the J end by 10 bases, with 13 bases between. Per germline, CDR1 MNHNS and CDR2 SASEGT. Here the CDR3 reads CASSEAKGRDSPLHF. The CDR3 nucleotides are TGTGCCAGCAGTGAAGCTAAGGGGCGGGACTCACCCCTCCACTTT.

The rearrangement uses TRBV2 and TRBJ2-2; either TRBD1 or TRBD2 may fit D (5 bases each). The V end was cut by 4 bases, the J end by 3 bases, with 12 bases between. The CDR3 is 15 amino acids. Germline CDR1 SNHLY, CDR2 FYNNEI. The CDR3, as DNA: TGTGCCAGCAGTGGAGGGGCAGAATACACCGGGGAGCTGTTTTTT. Protein product: CASSGGAEYTGELFF.

The chain recombines TRBV3-1 (or the pseudogene TRBV3-2) with TRBJ1-6; maybe TRBD1 (6 bases). This CDR3 has 18 residues. The germline V gene encodes CDR1 LGHDT and CDR2 YNNKEL (reference sequence). V was shortened by 1 base and J by 5 bases, with 18 bases between the two germline ends. The CDR3 reads CASSQGAGGMANNSPLHF. DNA for the CDR3: TGTGCCAGCAGCCAAGGGGCCGGGGGCATGGCGAATAATTCACCCCTCCACTTT.

J is TRBJ2-1 and V is TRBV7-3; D is ambiguous. Per germline, CDR1 SGHTA and CDR2 FQGTGA. CDR3 length equals 13 residues. The V end lost 2 bases, the J end lost 9 bases, and 11 bases lay between the germline ends. The CDR3 DNA follows: TGTGCCAGCAGCTTATCCGGGTTAGGTGAGCAGTTCTTC. Its translation: CASSLSGLGEQFF.

This clone was recorded only once. This chain connects TRBV9 to TRBJ2-1; TRBD2 aligns across 8 bases. Trimming removed 0 bases from V and 7 bases from J; junction bases left unmatched: 6. CDR1 and CDR2 from the germline V gene are SGDLS and YYNGEE. This CDR3 comprises 15 residues. The DNA of the CDR3 is TGTGCCAGCAGCGTAGCGGGGGGGGCCAGGAATGAGCAGTTCTTC. This codes for CASSVAGGARNEQFF.

V gene TRBV4-1 combines with J gene TRBJ1-1; 7 bases are shared with TRBD1. The CDR3 totals 15 residues. V shed 4 bases, J shed 0 bases, and the junction held 5 bases outside the gene matches. The germline gives CDR1 MGHRA, CDR2 YSYEKL. The CDR3 region has the DNA TGCGCCAGCAGCCCCCGACAGGGAGTGAACACTGAAGCTTTCTTT. Translated: CASSPRQGVNTEAFF.

The J gene is TRBJ1-5, the V gene TRBV27; no definite D call. The V and J ends lost 3 bases and 0 bases respectively, with 12 bases between them. The CDR3 consists of 16 residues. Germline lookup yields CDR1 MNHEY and CDR2 SMNVEV (reference sequence). This CDR3 reads CASSFKEPYSNQPQHF. As DNA, the CDR3 is TGTGCCAGCAGTTTCAAAGAACCATATAGCAATCAGCCCCAGCATTTT.

The chain recombines TRBV6-8 with TRBJ1-1; the match to TRBD1 covers 8 bases. This CDR3 spans 14 amino acids. CDR1 MNHGY and CDR2 SAAAGT come from the germline V gene. V lost 4 bases and J lost 3; bases outside the gene matches: 4. The CDR3 reads CASSSGGTYTEAFF. CDR3 coding DNA: TGTGCCAGCAGTTCAGGGGGCACGTACACTGAAGCTTTCTTT.

This rearrangement joins TRBV21-1 to TRBJ1-3; no check of the table's D call, TRBD1, against the DNA was made. TRBV21-1 is a documented pseudogene. The CDR3 runs to 17 residues. The CDR3 region has the DNA TGTGCCAGCAGCAAAGCCGAAGGGGGCCACTCTGGAAACACCATATATTTT. It yields the protein CASSKAEGGHSGNTIYF.